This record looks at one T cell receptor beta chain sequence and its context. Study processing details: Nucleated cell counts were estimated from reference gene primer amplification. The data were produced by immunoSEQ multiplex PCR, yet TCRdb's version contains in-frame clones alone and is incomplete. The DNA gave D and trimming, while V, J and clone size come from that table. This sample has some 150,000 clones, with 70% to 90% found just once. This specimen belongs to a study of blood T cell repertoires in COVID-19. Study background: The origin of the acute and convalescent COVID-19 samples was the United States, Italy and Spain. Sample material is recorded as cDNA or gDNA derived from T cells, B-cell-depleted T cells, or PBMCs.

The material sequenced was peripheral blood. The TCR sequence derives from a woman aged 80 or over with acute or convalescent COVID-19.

CDR3 DNA sequence: TGTGCCAGCAGCCCGTCGGGACTCCAAGGGTTTAATGAGCAGTTCTTC. Its protein product is CASSPSGLQGFNEQFF. The V call is TRBV7-9, the J call TRBJ2-1; tentatively, D is TRBD2 (6 bases). Germline values: CDR1 SEHNR, CDR2 FQNEAQ (reference sequence). The length of the CDR3 is 16 residues. With 5 bases removed from V and 7 bases from J, the gap between germline ends came to 21 bases.